This T cell receptor beta chain was documented in a study of control samples from healthy donors and cancer patients. CDR1 is LNHDA, CDR2 SQIVND, per germline (reference sequence). CDR3 length: 15 amino acids. Trimming stripped 8 bases from V and 5 bases from J, with 20 bases between. Sequenced by immunoSEQ multiplex PCR; TCRdb stores in-frame clones only, minus some. The profile shows under 300,000 clones, around 80% of them singletons. The sequence derives from a woman in her fifties or sixties with lung cancer. This chain joins TRBV19 and TRBJ2-3, with D unresolved. The material sequenced was PBMCs. The CDR3 reads CASQPGPDRRDTQYF. Here the CDR3 DNA reads TGTGCCAGTCAGCCCGGGCCGGATCGGAGAGATACGCAGTATTTT.